This TCR beta chain was sequenced during a study of T cell clones after liver transplantation. Study context: Three of eight recipients were HCV-positive; others had non-autoimmune, non-viral indications. General study points: In two subjects, few donor cells limited the measurable donor-reactive repertoire. In 5 of 8 subjects, circulating graft-donor-reactive CD4 TCRbeta sequences fell significantly after transplant.

The length of the CDR3 is 15 residues. J was trimmed by 1 base and V by 1 base; bases with no gene match: 4. Germline CDR1 and CDR2: LNHDA and SQIVND (reference sequence). As for this clone: The antigen is unknown.

Sorting of unstimulated PBMCs yielded separate CD3+CD4+ and CD3+CD8+ fractions. Using immunoSEQ multiplex PCR, the repertoire was profiled, and TCRdb retains in-frame clones only, with some absent. The table includes tens of thousands of clones, approximately 70% detected once. This clonotype was obtained from a human patient who received a liver transplant. Some T cells may be the graft donor's. The input for sequencing was CD4+ T cells from blood, taken at the approximately 16-month timepoint. This sequence joins TRBV19 and TRBJ2-7; 7 positions match TRBD1. The CDR3 spells CASSIVGTESYEQYF. CDR3 sequence (DNA): TGTGCCAGTAGTATAGTCGGGACAGAGTCCTACGAGCAGTACTTC.